Each of the 25 T cell receptor beta chains below was sequenced from the same sample in a study of identical twins. One entry per CDR3 protein, called by TCRdb with MiXCR from the 5' RACE reads. The data hold around 370,000 distinct CDR3 sequences, with roughly 9% observed a single time. Input material: naive T cells sorted from blood. Receptor source: a woman aged 45-59 years in good health.

A few counts support this clonotype. The chain recombines TRBV6-1 with TRBJ2-7; 10 positions agree with TRBD1. CDR3 length: 13 residues. Germline V gives CDR1 MNHNS, CDR2 SASEGT. The J segment lost 2 bases and the V segment lost 6 bases, leaving 1 base of the junction unmatched. The CDR3 nucleotides are TGTGCCAGCAGCGACAGGGGGCCCTACGAGCAGTACGTC. This translates into CASSDRGPYEQYV.

This clonotype appeared many times. This sequence joins TRBV24-1 and TRBJ2-7; 7 nucleotides match TRBD1. The CDR3 length is 16 residues. The ends lost 6 bases at V and 0 bases at J; junction bases unmatched: 10. The germline V gene encodes CDR1 KGHDR and CDR2 SFDVKD. The CDR3 protein is CATSTPTGDDSYEQYV. The CDR3 nucleotides are TGTGCCACCAGTACACCCACAGGGGACGACTCCTACGAGCAGTACGTC.

This chain links TRBV5-5 with TRBJ2-1; 10 bases are a match to TRBD2. J lost 4 bases, V lost 6 bases, and 10 bases had no gene match. CDR3 length equals 16 residues. The V gene's germline CDR1 is SGHKS and CDR2 YYEKEE (reference sequence). The CDR3 DNA sequence: TGTGCCAGCACCCCCGAACTAGCGGGACCTTACAATGAGCAGTTCTTC. Protein: CASTPELAGPYNEQFF.

This clonotype was observed many times. The chain has TRBV29-1 and TRBJ2-2; D unclear. CDR3 length equals 14 residues. Trimming removed 6 bases from V and 2 bases from J, with 13 bases in between. Germline V gene data show CDR1 as SQVTM and CDR2 as ANQGSEA. The CDR3 is CSVKGRINTGELFF. CDR3 DNA: TGCAGCGTGAAAGGGCGGATTAACACCGGGGAGCTGTTTTTT.

The rearrangement links TRBV15 to TRBJ2-3; D is perhaps TRBD2 (6 bases). Germline lookup yields CDR1 LNHNV and CDR2 YYDKDF (reference sequence). V lost 4 bases and J 3 bases, leaving 11 bases between the germline ends. The length of the CDR3 is 14 residues. The CDR3 DNA reads as TGTGCCACCAGCACGGTCGGGAGAACAGATACGCAGTATTTT. Protein: CATSTVGRTDTQYF.

V usage is TRBV4-1 and J usage is TRBJ1-2; D call uncertain. V dropped 0 bases and J dropped 10 bases, with 15 bases sitting between them. Germline V gives CDR1 MGHRA, CDR2 YSYEKL. The CDR3 runs to 14 residues. CDR3 residues: CASSQERVGAIYTF. In DNA, the CDR3 is TGCGCCAGCAGCCAAGAGCGAGTTGGAGCGATCTACACCTTC.

The chain recombines TRBV6-2 or TRBV6-3 with TRBJ1-2; D is perhaps TRBD1 (5 bases). V was trimmed by 2 bases and J by 4 bases, leaving 8 bases between them. CDR1 is MNHEY, CDR2 SVGEGT, per germline. The CDR3 extends over 13 amino acids. The CDR3 sequence is CASSYGGPYGYTF. In DNA form, the CDR3 reads TGTGCCAGCAGTTACGGGGGACCCTATGGCTACACCTTC.

The genes are TRBV6-5 and TRBJ1-4; D not resolved. V was clipped by 5 bases and J by 9 bases, with 19 bases between them. The length of the CDR3 is 15 residues. Looked up from germline, CDR1 is MNHEY and CDR2 is SVGAGI. The CDR3 nucleotides read TGTGCCAGCAGTAACCGGCCCACCAGGCCTCAAAAACTGTTTTTT. Its translation: CASSNRPTRPQKLFF.

This chain joins TRBV7-9 and TRBJ1-1; unclear D gene. The CDR3 length is 13 residues. Germline V gene data show CDR1 as SEHNR and CDR2 as FQNEAQ (reference sequence). V was cut by 8 bases and J by 6 bases, with 16 bases left in between. This CDR3 reads CASSRGGVPEAFF. CDR3 in DNA: TGTGCCAGCTCCCGGGGTGGGGTCCCTGAAGCTTTCTTT. Filled out from reference TRBV7-9 and TRBJ1-1, the complete variable domain reads DTGVSQNPRHKITKRGQNVTFRCDPISEHNRLYWYRQTLGQGPEFLTYFQNEAQLEKSRLLSDRFSAERPKGSFSTLEIQRTEQGDSAMYLCASSRGGVPEAFFGQGTRLTVV.

Many counts were recorded for this clonotype. The chain employs TRBV5-1 and TRBJ2-5, with 11 bases that match TRBD1. With V trimmed by 0 bases and J by 5 bases, 6 bases remained unmatched. The CDR3 extends over 16 amino acids. Per the germline V gene, CDR1 is SGHRS and CDR2 is YFSETQ. The CDR3 region is CASSLVWTGGAETQYF. CDR3 nucleotide sequence: TGCGCCAGCAGCTTGGTGTGGACAGGGGGCGCGGAGACCCAGTACTTC.

The J gene is TRBJ2-5, the V gene TRBV7-9; a possible D gene is TRBD2 (5 bases). Germline V CDR1 and CDR2: SEHNR, FQNEAQ (reference sequence). V lost 6 bases and J lost 5, with 16 bases in between. This CDR3 region has 14 residues. CDR3 DNA sequence: TGTGCCAGCAGTTTCAGAACGGCGGGCGAGACCCAGTACTTC. It codes for CASSFRTAGETQYF.

The chain has TRBV5-6 and TRBJ2-2, with D uncertain. CDR3 size: 14 residues. With 6 bases removed from V and 4 bases from J, the gap between germline ends came to 13 bases. The germline V gene has CDR1 SGHDT and CDR2 YYEEEE. The CDR3 DNA reads TGTGCCAGCAAGTTCGGGTCGGGCACCGGGGAGCTGTTTTTT. It translates to CASKFGSGTGELFF. Full variable domain (outside the CDR3, taken from reference TRBV5-6 and TRBJ2-2): DAGVTQSPTHLIKTRGQQVTLRCSPKSGHDTVSWYQQALGQGPQFIFQYYEEEERQRGNFPDRFSGHQFPNYSSELNVNALLLGDSALYLCASKFGSGTGELFFGEGSRLTVL.

V is TRBV5-1 and J is TRBJ2-7; D not certain. V was clipped by 4 bases and J by 6 bases, with 14 bases between them. CDR1 and CDR2 (germline): SGHRS, YFSETQ. The length of the CDR3 is 13 residues. The CDR3 loop reads CASSPGVTGEQYF. The CDR3, as DNA: TGCGCCAGCAGCCCTGGAGTTACCGGCGAGCAGTACTTC.

The rearrangement links TRBV20-1 to TRBJ2-7; a possible D gene is TRBD1 (5 bases). V was cut by 1 base and J by 2 bases, with 15 bases left in between. The germline V gene has CDR1 DFQATT and CDR2 SNEGSKA (reference sequence). The CDR3 covers 15 residues. CDR3 nucleotides: TGCAGTGCTAGAGTCTGGGGCCAGGGAACCTACGAGCAGTACTTC. Protein: CSARVWGQGTYEQYF.

This clonotype came up many times. The chain combines TRBV20-1 with TRBJ2-7, with D maybe TRBD1 (6 bases). CDR3 length equals 15 residues. V lost 5 bases and J lost 0, with 17 bases in between. Germline CDR1 DFQATT, CDR2 SNEGSKA (reference sequence). The CDR3 loop reads CSALPSDSGSYEQYV. For the CDR3, the DNA is TGCAGTGCTCTCCCCTCGGACAGCGGCTCCTACGAGCAGTACGTC.

This rearrangement joins TRBV24-1 to TRBJ2-1; weak D call: TRBD2 (6 bases). This CDR3 is 15 amino acids long. The V end lost 7 bases, the J end lost 2 bases, and 14 bases lay between the germline ends. CDR1 is KGHDR, CDR2 SFDVKD, per germline. The CDR3 nucleotides read TGTGCCACCAGCCCAGGAGGGAAGGCCTACAATGAGCAGTTCTTC. This gives the protein CATSPGGKAYNEQFF.

This clonotype was recorded a few times. The chain combines TRBV19 with TRBJ1-2; D ambiguous. Germline assignment: CDR1 LNHDA and CDR2 SQIVND (reference sequence). The ends were cut back, 3 bases at V and 14 bases at J, with 16 bases in the middle. This CDR3 has 12 amino acids. CDR3 coding DNA: TGTGCCAGTAGTATGGGCAACCCACGGAGGACCTTC. This codes for CASSMGNPRRTF.

This clonotype was detected many times. The chain carries TRBV27 and TRBJ1-5; D unclear. The CDR3 loop spans 14 amino acids. Between the trimmed V and J ends, which lost 2 bases and 7 bases, there was a span of 12 bases. Germline CDR1 is MNHEY and CDR2 is SMNVEV (reference sequence). The CDR3, as DNA: TGTGCCAGCAGTTTAGGTGGAGGGCGACAGCCCCAGCATTTT. As protein: CASSLGGGRQPQHF.

This clonotype has more than one count but fewer than ten. The DNA of the CDR3 is TGCAGCGCCGGTCGAGCGGGAGTCGCCCAGTACTTC. It codes for CSAGRAGVAQYF. The J gene is TRBJ2-5, the V gene TRBV29-1, with 8 nucleotides matching TRBD2. The CDR3 length is 12 residues. Trimming cost V 7 bases and J 9 bases; bases outside gene matches: 10. In germline, CDR1 is SQVTM, CDR2 ANQGSEA.

A word on this clonotype: Germline and junction disagree at one end, which may indicate a read error. This chain uses TRBV9 with TRBJ2-2; a possible D gene is TRBD2 (5 bases). Germline V gene lookup returns CDR1 SGDLS and CDR2 YYNGEE. The CDR3 covers 14 residues. The CDR3 region is CASSVATGTGDLFF. CDR3 sequence (DNA): TGTGCCAGCAGCGTAGCGACGGGAACCGGGGATCTGTTTTTT.

The CDR3 region has the DNA TGTGCCAGCAGTTTTTCGGCGGGAGGCCCCTACGAGCAGTACGTC. Translation gives CASSFSAGGPYEQYV. The V and J genes are TRBV27 and TRBJ2-7, with TRBD2 matching over 8 bases. CDR1 and CDR2 (germline): MNHEY, SMNVEV (reference sequence). The CDR3 runs to 15 residues. V gave up 3 bases and J gave up 2 bases; unmatched junction bases: 6.

This clonotype was recorded a few times. The rearrangement uses TRBV20-1 and TRBJ2-5, with TRBD2 identical over 8 bases. The CDR3 is 13 residues long. The germline V gene has CDR1 DFQATT and CDR2 SNEGSKA (reference sequence). J gave up 5 bases and V 6 bases, and 8 bases lay outside the gene matches. CDR3 bases: TGCAGTGCCCCGGGAGGGAGCGGGGAGACCCAGTACTTC. Residues: CSAPGGSGETQYF.

This clonotype has a handful of counts. The chain employs TRBV28 and TRBJ1-5, with D perhaps TRBD1 (6 bases). The germline V gene has CDR1 MDHEN and CDR2 SYDVKM. V was trimmed by 3 bases and J by 7 bases, leaving 25 bases between them. CDR3 size: 18 residues. CDR3 amino acids: CASSFSAQNYRVKQPQHF. DNA of the CDR3: TGTGCCAGCAGTTTTAGTGCCCAAAATTACAGGGTTAAGCAGCCCCAGCATTTT. The whole variable domain, filled in from reference TRBV28 and TRBJ1-5, reads DVKVTQSSRYLVKRTGEKVFLECVQDMDHENMFWYRQDPGLGLRLIYFSYDVKMKEKGDIPEGYSVSREKKERFSLILESASTNQTSMYLCASSFSAQNYRVKQPQHFGDGTRLSIL.

The genes are TRBV6-6 and TRBJ2-7; 7 nucleotides match TRBD1. Germline V CDR1 and CDR2: MNHNY, SVGAGI (reference sequence). Trimming removed 4 bases from V and 6 bases from J; junction bases left unmatched: 15. The CDR3 loop spans 16 amino acids. The CDR3 reads CASSFSQGGKGTEQYF. DNA of the CDR3: TGTGCCAGCAGTTTCTCTCAAGGGGGCAAGGGGACCGAGCAGTACTTC.

This chain connects TRBV5-6 to TRBJ2-1; 9 bases are a match to TRBD1. Germline CDR1 is SGHDT and CDR2 is YYEEEE. This CDR3 region has 14 residues. V lost 4 bases to trimming and J lost 4 bases; unmatched junction nucleotides: 3. The CDR3 loop is CASSGGQGYNEQFF. The CDR3 region has the DNA TGTGCCAGCAGCGGAGGACAGGGGTACAATGAGCAGTTCTTC.